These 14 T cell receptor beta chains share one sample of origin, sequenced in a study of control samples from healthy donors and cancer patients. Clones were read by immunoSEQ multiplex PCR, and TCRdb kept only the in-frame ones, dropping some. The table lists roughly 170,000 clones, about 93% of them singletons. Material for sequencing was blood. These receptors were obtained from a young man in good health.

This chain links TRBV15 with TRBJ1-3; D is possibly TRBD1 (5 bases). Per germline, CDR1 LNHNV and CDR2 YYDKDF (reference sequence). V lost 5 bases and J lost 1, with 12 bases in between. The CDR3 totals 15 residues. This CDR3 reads CATSYHQGSGNTIYF. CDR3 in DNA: TGTGCCACCAGCTACCATCAGGGTTCTGGAAACACCATATATTTT.

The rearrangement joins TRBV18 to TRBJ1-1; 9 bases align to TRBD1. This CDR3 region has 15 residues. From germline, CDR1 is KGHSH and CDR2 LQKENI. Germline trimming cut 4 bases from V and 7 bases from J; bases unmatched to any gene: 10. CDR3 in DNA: TGTGCCAGCTCACTTCTTACAGGGGGCGGGAATGAAGCTTTCTTT. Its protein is CASSLLTGGGNEAFF.

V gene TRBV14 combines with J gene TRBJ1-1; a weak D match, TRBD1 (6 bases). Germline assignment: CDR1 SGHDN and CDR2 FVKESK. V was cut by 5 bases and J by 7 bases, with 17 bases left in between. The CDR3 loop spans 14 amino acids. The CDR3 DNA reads TGTGCCAGCAGCTTTCGTTCAAGGGGGGGTGAAGCTTTCTTT. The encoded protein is CASSFRSRGGEAFF.

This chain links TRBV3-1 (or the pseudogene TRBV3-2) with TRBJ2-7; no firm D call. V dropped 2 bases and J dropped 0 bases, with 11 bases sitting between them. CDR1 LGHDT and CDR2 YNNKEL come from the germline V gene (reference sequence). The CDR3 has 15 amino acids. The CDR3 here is CASSQTLTVSYEQYF. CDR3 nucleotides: TGTGCCAGCAGCCAAACTCTGACGGTCTCCTACGAGCAGTACTTC.

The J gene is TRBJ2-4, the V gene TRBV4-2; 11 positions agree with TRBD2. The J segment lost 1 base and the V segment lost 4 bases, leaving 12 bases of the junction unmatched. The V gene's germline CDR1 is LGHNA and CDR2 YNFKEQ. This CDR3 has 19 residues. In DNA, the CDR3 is TGTGCCAGCAGCCCGGTAGCGGGGGGGCCGGGACCGGCCAAAAACATTCAGTACTTC. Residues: CASSPVAGGPGPAKNIQYF.

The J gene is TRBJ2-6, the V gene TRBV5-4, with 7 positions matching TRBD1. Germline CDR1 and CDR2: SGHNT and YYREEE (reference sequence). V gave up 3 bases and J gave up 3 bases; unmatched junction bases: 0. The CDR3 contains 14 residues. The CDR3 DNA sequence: TGTGCCAGCAGCTACAGGGGTGGGGCCAACGTCCTGACTTTC. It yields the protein CASSYRGGANVLTF. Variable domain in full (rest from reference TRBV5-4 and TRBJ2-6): ETGVTQSPTHLIKTRGQQVTLRCSSQSGHNTVSWYQQALGQGPQFIFQYYREEENGRGNFPPRFSGLQFPNYSSELNVNALELDDSALYLCASSYRGGANVLTFGAGSRLTVL.

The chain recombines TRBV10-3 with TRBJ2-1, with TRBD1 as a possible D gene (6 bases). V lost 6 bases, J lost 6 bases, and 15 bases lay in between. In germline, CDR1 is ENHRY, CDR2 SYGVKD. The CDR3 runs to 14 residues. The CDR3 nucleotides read TGTGCCATCAGACCACCGGAGGACAGCAATGAGCAGTTCTTC. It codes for CAIRPPEDSNEQFF.

The CDR3 loop is CASSLRPNTEAFF. The CDR3 DNA sequence: TGTGCCAGCAGTTTAAGACCGAATACTGAAGCTTTCTTT. V is TRBV27 and J is TRBJ1-1; unclear D gene. V gave up 2 bases and J gave up 5 bases, with 9 bases separating them. The CDR3 contains 13 residues. The germline V gene has CDR1 MNHEY and CDR2 SMNVEV (reference sequence).

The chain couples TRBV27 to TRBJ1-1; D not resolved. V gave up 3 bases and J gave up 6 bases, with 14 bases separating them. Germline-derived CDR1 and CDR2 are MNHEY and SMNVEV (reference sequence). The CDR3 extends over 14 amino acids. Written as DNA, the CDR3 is TGTGCCAGCAGTTTTCCGACCCGTCCCCCTGAAGCTTTCTTT. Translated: CASSFPTRPPEAFF.

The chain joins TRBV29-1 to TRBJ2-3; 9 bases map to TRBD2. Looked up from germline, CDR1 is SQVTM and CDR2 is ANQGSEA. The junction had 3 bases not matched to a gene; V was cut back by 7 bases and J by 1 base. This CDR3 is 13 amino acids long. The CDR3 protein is CSARTSGTDTQYF. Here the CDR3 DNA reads TGCAGCGCGCGGACTAGCGGCACAGATACGCAGTATTTT.

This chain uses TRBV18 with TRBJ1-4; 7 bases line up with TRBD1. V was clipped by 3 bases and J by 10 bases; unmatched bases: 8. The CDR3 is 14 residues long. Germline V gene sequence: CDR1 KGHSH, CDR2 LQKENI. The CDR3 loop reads CASSPMRGGGKLFF. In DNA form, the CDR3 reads TGTGCCAGCTCACCGATGCGAGGGGGCGGAAAACTGTTTTTT. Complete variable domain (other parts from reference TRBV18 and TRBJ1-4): NAGVMQNPRHLVRRRGQEARLRCSPMKGHSHVYWYRQLPEEGLKFMVYLQKENIIDESGMPKERFSAEFPKEGPSILRIQQVVRGDSAAYFCASSPMRGGGKLFFGSGTQLSVL.

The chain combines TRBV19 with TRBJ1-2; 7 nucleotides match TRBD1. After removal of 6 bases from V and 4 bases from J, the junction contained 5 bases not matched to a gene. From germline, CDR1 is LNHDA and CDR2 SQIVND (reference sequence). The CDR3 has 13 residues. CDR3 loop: CASRLQGTYGYTF. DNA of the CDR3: TGTGCCAGTAGGCTACAGGGGACCTATGGCTACACCTTC. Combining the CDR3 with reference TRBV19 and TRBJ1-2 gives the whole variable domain DGGITQSPKYLFRKEGQNVTLSCEQNLNHDAMYWYRQDPGQGLRLIYYSQIVNDFQKGDIAEGYSVSREKKESFPLTVTSAQKNPTAFYLCASRLQGTYGYTFGSGTRLTVV.

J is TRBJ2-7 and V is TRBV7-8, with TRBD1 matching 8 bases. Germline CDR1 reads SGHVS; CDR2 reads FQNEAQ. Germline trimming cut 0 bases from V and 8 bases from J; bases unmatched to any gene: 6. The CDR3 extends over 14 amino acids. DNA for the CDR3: TGTGCCAGCAGCTTAGCGGGACAGGCCCCCCAGCAGTACTTC. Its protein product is CASSLAGQAPQQYF.

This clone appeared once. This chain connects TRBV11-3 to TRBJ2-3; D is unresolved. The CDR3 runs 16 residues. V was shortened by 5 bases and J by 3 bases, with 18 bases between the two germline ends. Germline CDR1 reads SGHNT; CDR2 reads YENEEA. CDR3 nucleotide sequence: TGTGCCAGCAGCCCCGTCGGTGGGAAGGTGACAGATACGCAGTATTTT. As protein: CASSPVGGKVTDTQYF.